Following are 31 T cell receptor beta chains from one sample sequenced in a study of neoadjuvant nivolumab and ipilimumab in lung cancer. The data were produced by immunoSEQ multiplex PCR, yet TCRdb's version contains in-frame clones alone and is incomplete. The table lists more than 7,500 clones, about four fifths of them singletons. The specimen comprised peripheral blood, sampled before neoadjuvant nivolumab, alone or with ipilimumab. Receptors were obtained from an adult with non-small cell lung cancer.

The rearrangement links TRBV28 to TRBJ1-5; D gene unclear. The CDR3 runs 12 residues. Germline V gene sequence: CDR1 MDHEN, CDR2 SYDVKM. CDR3 coding DNA: TGTGCGCTGAGCGGGAGCAATCAGCCCCAGCATTTT. It encodes CALSGSNQPQHF. Supplemented by reference TRBV28 and TRBJ1-5, the full variable domain reads DVKVTQSSRYLVKRTGEKVFLECVQDMDHENMFWYRQDPGLGLRLIYFSYDVKMKEKGDIPEGYSVSREKKERFSLILESASTNQTSMYLCALSGSNQPQHFGDGTRLSIL.

This clone was counted only a few times. V and J are TRBV7-2 and TRBJ2-3, with D maybe TRBD2 (6 bases). This CDR3 region has 17 residues. Germline CDR1 reads SGHTA; CDR2 reads FQGNSA. Trimming pared 4 bases from V and 0 bases from J, leaving 17 bases between. This CDR3 is CASSSPGEGLSTDTQYF. The CDR3, as DNA: TGTGCCAGCAGCTCTCCGGGGGAAGGGCTAAGCACAGATACGCAGTATTTT.

V and J are TRBV18 and TRBJ2-1; TRBD2 agrees at 7 bases. This CDR3 is 18 amino acids long. The V gene's germline CDR1 is KGHSH and CDR2 LQKENI. Losses at the gene ends were 1 base for V and 7 bases for J; bases not matched to a gene: 16. CDR3 DNA: TGTGCCAGCTCACCACGGGTCAAGTCGCGGGAGCGCGGGAATGAGCAGTTCTTC. Protein sequence: CASSPRVKSRERGNEQFF.

V and J are TRBV5-1 and TRBJ2-7; TRBD2 aligns across 10 bases. The CDR3 loop spans 15 amino acids. Per germline, CDR1 SGHRS and CDR2 YFSETQ. V was pared by 4 bases and J by 6 bases, with 10 bases of the junction left unmatched. The DNA of the CDR3 is TGCGCCAGCAGCCCCACCGGGACTAGCGCGGGCGAGCAGTACTTC. Protein: CASSPTGTSAGEQYF.

V and J are TRBV19 and TRBJ1-1; D not certain. Trimming stripped 4 bases from V and 0 bases from J, with 9 bases between. The CDR3 has 14 residues. Germline CDR1 reads LNHDA; CDR2 reads SQIVND (reference sequence). The CDR3 sequence: CASSRLNMNTEAFF. Written as DNA, the CDR3 is TGTGCCAGTAGTAGACTGAACATGAACACTGAAGCTTTCTTT. Using reference TRBV19 and TRBJ1-1 for the parts outside the CDR3, the full variable domain is DGGITQSPKYLFRKEGQNVTLSCEQNLNHDAMYWYRQDPGQGLRLIYYSQIVNDFQKGDIAEGYSVSREKKESFPLTVTSAQKNPTAFYLCASSRLNMNTEAFFGQGTRLTVV.

The chain links TRBV18 to TRBJ2-7; D possibly corresponds to TRBD2 (7 bases). This CDR3 comprises 14 residues. The germline V gene has CDR1 KGHSH and CDR2 LQKENI. Deletions cut 6 bases from V and 2 bases from J, with 14 bases between. The CDR3 nucleotides read TGTGCCAGCTCCCGGGGAGGGGACACCTACGAGCAGTACTTC. Translation: CASSRGGDTYEQYF.

This clone was counted a few times. The chain combines TRBV5-1 with TRBJ1-2, with TRBD1 identical over 10 bases. With 4 bases clipped from V and 6 bases from J, the junction kept 6 bases outside the gene matches. Per the germline V gene, CDR1 is SGHRS and CDR2 is YFSETQ. The CDR3 has 14 residues. The CDR3 loop reads CASSNRQGADGYTF. In nucleotides, the CDR3 is TGCGCCAGCAGCAACCGACAGGGGGCAGATGGCTACACCTTC.

Here the CDR3 DNA reads TGTGCCAGCAGCACCGGACAGGGGGCGGGAGAGCAGTACTTC. Its protein product is CASSTGQGAGEQYF. The chain joins TRBV11-2 to TRBJ2-7, with TRBD1 matching 11 bases. Germline V gene lookup returns CDR1 SGHAT and CDR2 FQNNGV. The J segment lost 7 bases and the V segment lost 5 bases, leaving 7 bases of the junction unmatched. This CDR3 has 14 residues.

The chain is built from TRBV5-4 and TRBJ1-2, with 11 nucleotides matching TRBD1. The CDR3 runs to 16 residues. Germline-derived CDR1 and CDR2 are SGHNT and YYREEE (reference sequence). V shed 3 bases, J shed 4 bases, and the junction held 8 bases outside the gene matches. The CDR3 reads CASSSDRGRMSYGYTF. The CDR3 DNA is TGTGCCAGCAGCTCGGACAGGGGGCGAATGAGCTATGGCTACACCTTC. Full variable domain (missing parts from reference TRBV5-4 and TRBJ1-2): ETGVTQSPTHLIKTRGQQVTLRCSSQSGHNTVSWYQQALGQGPQFIFQYYREEENGRGNFPPRFSGLQFPNYSSELNVNALELDDSALYLCASSSDRGRMSYGYTFGSGTRLTVV.

This chain uses TRBV27 with TRBJ2-5; TRBD1 matches at 7 bases. The CDR3 length is 14 residues. V trimming: 4 bases; J trimming: 4 bases; junction bases outside the gene matches: 6. Germline-derived CDR1 and CDR2 are MNHEY and SMNVEV (reference sequence). In DNA, the CDR3 is TGTGCCAGCAGTTCCGGGACAGCCCCAGAGACCCAGTACTTC. Residues: CASSSGTAPETQYF.

CDR3 protein: CASSIAERARAFF. The CDR3 nucleotides read TGTGCCAGTAGTATAGCAGAGAGGGCAAGAGCTTTCTTT. The chain uses TRBV19 and TRBJ1-1; D ambiguous. CDR3 length: 13 amino acids. Germline V gene data show CDR1 as LNHDA and CDR2 as SQIVND (reference sequence). V lost 1 base to trimming and J lost 10 bases, with 13 bases between them. Variable domain in full (rest from reference TRBV19 and TRBJ1-1): DGGITQSPKYLFRKEGQNVTLSCEQNLNHDAMYWYRQDPGQGLRLIYYSQIVNDFQKGDIAEGYSVSREKKESFPLTVTSAQKNPTAFYLCASSIAERARAFFGQGTRLTVV.

The gene calls are TRBV5-1 and TRBJ1-1; 10 positions match TRBD1. J lost 2 bases, V lost 0 bases, and 4 bases had no gene match. Germline-derived CDR1 and CDR2 are SGHRS and YFSETQ. The CDR3 runs to 16 residues. This chain's CDR3 is CASSLEGQGRNTEAFF. Here the CDR3 DNA reads TGCGCCAGCAGCTTGGAGGGACAGGGGAGAAACACTGAAGCTTTCTTT.

This chain links TRBV9 with TRBJ1-3; TRBD1 is a possible D gene (6 bases). Trimming took 5 bases from V and 2 from J, leaving 8 bases between them. CDR1 is SGDLS and CDR2 is YYNGEE in the germline V gene. The CDR3 has 13 residues. The CDR3 DNA reads TGTGCCAGCAGGAGGGGGGCTGGAAACACCATATATTTT. Its protein product is CASRRGAGNTIYF.

The rearrangement uses TRBV5-1 and TRBJ1-2; the match to TRBD1 covers 8 bases. Germline V CDR1 and CDR2: SGHRS, YFSETQ. This CDR3 comprises 13 residues. With V trimmed by 2 bases and J by 6 bases, 3 bases remained unmatched. The CDR3 is CASSFGTGDGYTF. The DNA for the CDR3 is TGCGCCAGCAGCTTTGGGACAGGCGATGGCTACACCTTC.

This clone appeared a few times. V is TRBV6-4 and J is TRBJ2-3; 8 positions match TRBD2. The J segment lost 3 bases and the V segment lost 4 bases, leaving 3 bases of the junction unmatched. Germline assignment: CDR1 MRHNA and CDR2 SNTAGT. The CDR3 has 14 amino acids. The CDR3 bases are TGTGCCAGCAGTGCCAGCGGGAGTACAGATACGCAGTATTTT. Translated: CASSASGSTDTQYF.

V usage is TRBV7-2 and J usage is TRBJ2-3; 11 bases align to TRBD2. CDR1 is SGHTA and CDR2 is FQGNSA in the germline V gene. The CDR3 is 16 residues long. V was pared by 2 bases and J by 2 bases, with 3 bases of the junction left unmatched. This chain's CDR3 is CASSLKLAGATDTQYF. For the CDR3, the DNA is TGTGCCAGCAGCTTAAAACTAGCGGGGGCCACAGATACGCAGTATTTT. The full variable domain, with the rest looked up from reference TRBV7-2 and TRBJ2-3, is GAGVSQSPSNKVTEKGKDVELRCDPISGHTALYWYRQSLGQGLEFLIYFQGNSAPDKSGLPSDRFSAERTGGSVSTLTIQRTQQEDSAVYLCASSLKLAGATDTQYFGPGTRLTVL.

V is TRBV11-2 and J is TRBJ2-7; no clear D gene. Looked up from germline, CDR1 is SGHAT and CDR2 is FQNNGV. This CDR3 spans 11 amino acids. Trimming cost V 5 bases and J 5 bases, with 7 bases left between them. The CDR3 protein is CASSLVHEQYF. The CDR3 region has the DNA TGTGCCAGCAGCCTCGTGCACGAGCAGTACTTC. The full variable domain, completed using reference TRBV11-2 and TRBJ2-7, is EAGVAQSPRYKIIEKRQSVAFWCNPISGHATLYWYQQILGQGPKLLIQFQNNGVVDDSQLPKDRFSAERLKGVDSTLKIQPAKLEDSAVYLCASSLVHEQYFGPGTRLTVT.

J is TRBJ2-5 and V is TRBV5-1; perhaps TRBD2 as D (7 bases). V lost 4 bases to trimming and J lost 2 bases, with 15 bases between them. The CDR3 extends over 15 amino acids. Germline V CDR1 and CDR2: SGHRS, YFSETQ. For the CDR3, the DNA is TGCGCCAGCAGCGGGGAGGGGACACTACAAGAGACCCAGTACTTC. Protein: CASSGEGTLQETQYF.

The chain joins TRBV5-1 to TRBJ2-3; weak D call: TRBD2 (5 bases). Trimming stripped 0 bases from V and 3 bases from J, with 11 bases between. The CDR3 covers 15 residues. In germline, CDR1 is SGHRS, CDR2 YFSETQ. The CDR3 loop reads CASSLVGRWTDTQYF. In DNA, the CDR3 is TGCGCCAGCAGCTTGGTGGGGAGATGGACAGATACGCAGTATTTT.

The chain couples TRBV6-5 to TRBJ1-3; no clear D gene. Trimming stripped 0 bases from V and 0 bases from J, with 9 bases between. The length of the CDR3 is 16 residues. Per germline, CDR1 MNHEY and CDR2 SVGAGI. The CDR3: CASSYSRGSSGNTIYF. The CDR3 DNA sequence: TGTGCCAGCAGTTACTCTAGAGGTAGCTCTGGAAACACCATATATTTT.

The J gene is TRBJ2-1, the V gene TRBV19; the D is unclear. Germline CDR1 LNHDA, CDR2 SQIVND (reference sequence). The CDR3 runs to 15 residues. Trimming removed 0 bases from V and 7 bases from J, with 13 bases in between. Written as DNA, the CDR3 is TGTGCCAGTAGTATAGATGGCAGTTTGGGGAATGAGCAGTTCTTC. This encodes CASSIDGSLGNEQFF. The full variable domain, its missing parts supplied by reference TRBV19 and TRBJ2-1, is DGGITQSPKYLFRKEGQNVTLSCEQNLNHDAMYWYRQDPGQGLRLIYYSQIVNDFQKGDIAEGYSVSREKKESFPLTVTSAQKNPTAFYLCASSIDGSLGNEQFFGPGTRLTVL.

This clone has a single count. This rearrangement joins TRBV10-1 to TRBJ2-7; D gene uncertain. The V gene lost 9 bases and the J gene lost 2 bases, with 17 bases spanning the gap. Germline CDR1 is WNHNN and CDR2 is SYGVQD (reference sequence). CDR3 size: 14 residues. CDR3 sequence: CASTRAANAYEQYF. In nucleotides, the CDR3 is TGCGCCAGTACAAGGGCCGCGAATGCCTACGAGCAGTACTTC.

This chain joins TRBV19 and TRBJ2-5; D remains unclear. Germline values: CDR1 LNHDA, CDR2 SQIVND (reference sequence). V gave up 8 bases and J gave up 7 bases, with 20 bases separating them. This CDR3 has 14 residues. The CDR3 DNA follows: TGTGCCAGTGCCAGTAGTGTGTTGTCTGCGACCCAGTACTTC. It is translated as CASASSVLSATQYF.

This sequence joins TRBV9 and TRBJ2-3, with D hard to call. The CDR3 runs 13 residues. Per the germline V gene, CDR1 is SGDLS and CDR2 is YYNGEE. Between the trimmed V and J ends, which lost 4 bases and 2 bases, there was a span of 8 bases. CDR3 DNA: TGTGCCAGCAGCTTTCGGCCCACAGATACGCAGTATTTT. It codes for CASSFRPTDTQYF.

The chain has TRBV9 and TRBJ1-2; 7 nucleotides match TRBD1. The V gene end was trimmed by 6 bases and the J gene end by 2 bases; junction bases not matched to a gene: 10. Germline values: CDR1 SGDLS, CDR2 YYNGEE. The CDR3 has 15 amino acids. CDR3 nucleotides: TGTGCCAGCAATCCTGGACCGGGACAGAACTATGGCTACACCTTC. It encodes CASNPGPGQNYGYTF. Based on the CDR3 plus reference TRBV9 and TRBJ1-2, the full variable domain is DSGVTQTPKHLITATGQRVTLRCSPRSGDLSVYWYQQSLDQGLQFLIQYYNGEERAKGNILERFSAQQFPDLHSELNLSSLELGDSALYFCASNPGPGQNYGYTFGSGTRLTVV.

The rearrangement links TRBV7-9 to TRBJ1-4; a possible D gene is TRBD1 (6 bases). This CDR3 has 13 residues. With 5 bases removed from V and 12 bases from J, the gap between germline ends came to 16 bases. Germline V gene data show CDR1 as SEHNR and CDR2 as FQNEAQ (reference sequence). As DNA, the CDR3 is TGTGCCAGCAGCCAACTACAGGGAACGGAACTGTTTTTT. Its translation: CASSQLQGTELFF. Drawing the rest from reference TRBV7-9 and TRBJ1-4, the complete variable domain is DTGVSQNPRHKITKRGQNVTFRCDPISEHNRLYWYRQTLGQGPEFLTYFQNEAQLEKSRLLSDRFSAERPKGSFSTLEIQRTEQGDSAMYLCASSQLQGTELFFGSGTQLSVL.

The J gene is TRBJ2-3, the V gene TRBV5-1, with D maybe TRBD1 (5 bases). Germline assignment: CDR1 SGHRS and CDR2 YFSETQ. V lost 4 bases and J lost 1, with 16 bases in between. The CDR3 spans 16 residues. The CDR3 sequence is CASSHGQGTGTDTQYF. DNA of the CDR3: TGCGCCAGCAGCCATGGCCAGGGTACGGGCACAGATACGCAGTATTTT.

V is TRBV7-2 and J is TRBJ2-4; D is perhaps TRBD2 (5 bases). Germline V lookup: CDR1 SGHTA, CDR2 FQGNSA. The CDR3 runs to 17 residues. V was trimmed by 2 bases and J by 0 bases, leaving 14 bases between them. This CDR3 is CASSLPRLGRAKNIQYF. The CDR3 bases are TGTGCCAGCAGCTTACCTCGACTGGGGAGAGCCAAAAACATTCAGTACTTC.

This clone was seen once. The chain links TRBV6-6 to TRBJ1-5, with TRBD1 matching over 10 bases. V was pared by 5 bases and J by 7 bases, with 8 bases of the junction left unmatched. Germline V gene sequence: CDR1 MNHNY, CDR2 SVGAGI (reference sequence). This CDR3 has 15 residues. In nucleotides, the CDR3 is TGTGCCAGCAGTCCTGGGACAGGGGTCGGGCAGCCCCAGCATTTT. This encodes CASSPGTGVGQPQHF.

This chain joins TRBV6-5 and TRBJ2-7, with D possibly being TRBD2 (6 bases). Deletions cut 4 bases from V and 1 base from J, with 11 bases between. This CDR3 comprises 14 residues. Germline CDR1 is MNHEY and CDR2 is SVGAGI. In DNA, the CDR3 is TGTGCCAGCAGTTTCTTGACTAGTTCCTACGAGCAGTACTTC. The encoded protein is CASSFLTSSYEQYF.

This clone was detected only once. J is TRBJ1-2 and V is TRBV4-1; a possible D gene is TRBD1 (5 bases). V shed 0 bases and J shed 5 bases, with 16 bases lying between them. The CDR3 sequence is 16 residues long. The germline V gene encodes CDR1 MGHRA and CDR2 YSYEKL. The CDR3: CASSQDGSGMRYGYTF. The CDR3 nucleotides read TGCGCCAGCAGCCAAGATGGGTCAGGGATGAGGTATGGCTACACCTTC.